This T cell receptor (beta chain) comes out of a study of neoadjuvant anti-PD-1 for oral cavity cancer. Points from the study as a whole: Higher pretreatment Treg/Th17 ratios tracked higher pretreatment blood clonality.

As for time point: after neoadjuvant nivolumab, at surgical resection. Patients had newly diagnosed, untreated stage II-IVA oral cavity squamous cell carcinoma. About this clone itself: Antigen specificity is unknown.

Profiling relied on immunoSEQ multiplex PCR, and the TCRdb table lists in-frame clones only, not all of them. Counted here are tens of thousands of clones, 35% to 50% occurring once; the ten biggest clones make up under 40%. The CDR3 has 15 residues. Germline CDR1 reads SGDLS; CDR2 reads YYNGEE. Trimming took 3 bases from V and 3 from J, leaving 15 bases between them. J is TRBJ2-5 and V is TRBV9; D not certain. This receptor was obtained from a person aged 35-79 years with oral cavity squamous cell carcinoma. The sequenced sample was tumor tissue, obtained after nivolumab (anti-PD-1) treatment. For the CDR3, the DNA is TGTGCCAGCAGCGCTGAGTTGAATTCCGAAGAGACCCAGTACTTC. This sequence encodes CASSAELNSEETQYF.